A selection of T cell receptor beta chains follows, all from one sample in a study of OX40 agonist ivuxolimab in advanced cancers. Libraries were prepared by immunoSEQ multiplex PCR; TCRdb keeps only in-frame clonotypes and omits some of them. The data show some 48,000 clones, with roughly 77% seen just once and approximately 7.3% held by the top ten. The material sequenced was CD4+ or CD8+ T cells sorted from blood, taken in a trial of the OX40 agonist ivuxolimab. These receptors came from an adult with an advanced solid tumor such as melanoma, head and neck, liver or kidney cancer. The CDR3 runs from the conserved cysteine through the conserved F or W. The order of the fields is clone size, V gene, D gene, J gene, CDR3 DNA, CDR3 protein. A D gene is named only where the DNA matches it firmly. Some rows mark clone size as missing; the rest say once, few, many or name a class of expanded clone.

few	TRBV5-1	NA	TRBJ2-1	TGCGCCAGCAGCCAAAACCCGGGTAATCAGAATGAGCAGTTCTTC	CASSQNPGNQNEQFF
NA	TRBV27	TRBD2	TRBJ2-1	TGTGCCAGCAGTTTCCTCTATAGCGGGAACAATGAGCAGTTCTTC	CASSFLYSGNNEQFF
NA	TRBV5-4	NA	TRBJ2-7	TGTGCCAGCAGCTCGAGCCGGGCGGGGAGCTCCTACGAGCAGTACTTC	CASSSSRAGSSYEQYF
NA	TRBV10-2	NA	TRBJ2-1	TGCGCCAGCAGTGAGTCCACAATCTACAATGAGCAGTTCTTC	CASSESTIYNEQFF
NA	TRBV7-2	NA	TRBJ2-7	TGTGCCAGCAGCTTAGGCAGCGGACCTACATCCGAGCAGTACTTC	CASSLGSGPTSEQYF
NA	TRBV5-1	NA	TRBJ1-4	TGCGCCAGCAGCGCCTCCCCTGAGGAAAAACTGTTTTTT	CASSASPEEKLFF
NA	TRBV5-5	NA	TRBJ1-5	TGTGCCAGCAGTCTGATTGCAACAGGGCTCAATCAGCCCCAGCATTTT	CASSLIATGLNQPQHF
NA	TRBV5-4	NA	TRBJ1-5	TGTGCCAGCAGCTGGGGGGGCCCCGGCCAGCCCCAGCATTTT	CASSWGGPGQPQHF
NA	TRBV5-1	NA	TRBJ1-4	TGCGCCAGCAGCTTGGCCGGGTATAATGAAAAACTGTTTTTT	CASSLAGYNEKLFF
NA	TRBV10-2	TRBD1	TRBJ2-1	TGCGCCAGCAACCCCCAGGACAGGGGGTTTGACAATGAGCAGTTCTTC	CASNPQDRGFDNEQFF
NA	TRBV6-1	TRBD1	TRBJ2-3	TGTGCCAGCAGTGGTGAACAGGGGGTTACATCAGATACGCAGTATTTT	CASSGEQGVTSDTQYF
NA	TRBV5-6	NA	TRBJ2-3	TGTGCCAGCAGCTTGGACTCCCTCGATACGCAGTATTTT	CASSLDSLDTQYF
once	TRBV6-9	NA	TRBJ1-2	TGTGCCAGCAGTTACGGGGGTCCTCAGTGGGATGGCTACACCTTC	CASSYGGPQWDGYTF
medium-sized	TRBV9	NA	TRBJ1-2	TGTGCCAGCAGCCTTCTAGGGGCAGGGCTTCGCTACACCTTC	CASSLLGAGLRYTF
NA	TRBV27	TRBD1	TRBJ2-5	TGTGCCAGCAGTTTTACAGGGGGCGGGTTCCGGGAGACCCAGTACTTC	CASSFTGGGFRETQYF
NA	TRBV7-8	TRBD1	TRBJ2-2	TGTGCCAGCAGCCGTCCTAGGACAGGGCGGTCCGGGGAGCTGTTTTTT	CASSRPRTGRSGELFF
NA	TRBV30	NA	TRBJ1-1	TGTGCCTGGAATCTAGGACTGGCGAACACTGAAGCTTTCTTT	CAWNLGLANTEAFF
few	TRBV29-1	TRBD1	TRBJ2-2	TGCAGCGCTCCGGGGACAGTGAACACCGGGGAGCTGTTTTTT	CSAPGTVNTGELFF
NA	TRBV6-6	TRBD1	TRBJ1-3	TGTGCCAGCAGCCACGCTGGACAGGTCTCTGGAAACACCATATATTTT	CASSHAGQVSGNTIYF
NA	TRBV5-1	TRBD1	TRBJ1-5	TGCGCCAGCAGCATCGGGACAGGGGACACTTGGAGCAATCAGCCCCAGCATTTT	CASSIGTGDTWSNQPQHF
NA	TRBV5-8	TRBD2	TRBJ2-1	TGTGCCAGCAGCTTGTCCGGACTAGCGGGAGCCAATGAGCAGTTCTTC	CASSLSGLAGANEQFF
NA	TRBV5-4	NA	TRBJ1-2	TGTGCCAGCAGCTTGGTGGGGACCCAGGGTGGCTACACCTTC	CASSLVGTQGGYTF
NA	TRBV7-7	TRBD2	TRBJ2-3	TGTGCCAGCAGCCCAAACCGGGGGGGCACAGATACGCAGTATTTT	CASSPNRGGTDTQYF
NA	TRBV12-5	NA	TRBJ2-7	TGTGCTAGTGGTTTGGACCTGAGGACACTGTTAATTGGCTACGAGCAGTACTTC	CASGLDLRTLLIGYEQYF
NA	TRBV5-6	TRBD1	TRBJ2-5	TGTGCCAGCAGCTCCGGGACAGGGGCTGGGGAGACCCAGTACTTC	CASSSGTGAGETQYF
NA	TRBV7-9	NA	TRBJ2-2	TGTGCCAGCAGAAGTGGAGCGGGCGCGAACACCGGGGAGCTGTTTTTT	CASRSGAGANTGELFF
NA	TRBV7-9	NA	TRBJ2-1	TGTGCCAGCAGCTTAAAAGACTTCTACAATGAGCAGTTCTTC	CASSLKDFYNEQFF
NA	TRBV30	NA	TRBJ1-1	TGTGCCTGGAGAAAACCCGACAGGATGAACACTGAAGCTTTCTTT	CAWRKPDRMNTEAFF
NA	TRBV11-2	NA	TRBJ2-3	TGTGCCAGCAGCCGGACGAGAGATACGCAGTATTTT	CASSRTRDTQYF
NA	TRBV14	TRBD1	TRBJ1-2	TGTGCCAGCAGCAGACAGACCGGGACAGGGGGCTACACCTTC	CASSRQTGTGGYTF
NA	TRBV28	NA	TRBJ2-3	TGTGCCAGCATTGACCCCAGGGGACCCGCGAGAGATACGCAGTATTTT	CASIDPRGPARDTQYF
once	TRBV6-4	NA	TRBJ1-1	TGTGCCAGCAGTAACAGTGGGAACACTGAAGCTTTCTTT	CASSNSGNTEAFF
few	TRBV29-1	NA	TRBJ1-1	TGCAGCGTTGGAGGCGGGGTATCACGGGACGCTGAAGCTTTCTTT	CSVGGGVSRDAEAFF
NA	TRBV5-1	NA	TRBJ1-1	TGCGCCAGCAGCTTGACAGGCATGAACACTGAAGCTTTCTTT	CASSLTGMNTEAFF
NA	TRBV5-4	NA	TRBJ2-5	TGTGCCAGCAGCTTCTTATCCGGACAAGAGACCCAGTACTTC	CASSFLSGQETQYF
NA	TRBV5-6	TRBD2	TRBJ2-1	TGTGCCAGCAGCTTGGCGGGACTAGCGGGCTTCAATGAGCAGTTCTTC	CASSLAGLAGFNEQFF
few	TRBV27	NA	TRBJ1-1	TGTGCCAGCAGCCAGGACGGACAGCCCTTGAACACTGAAGCTTTCTTT	CASSQDGQPLNTEAFF
NA	TRBV6-6	TRBD1	TRBJ1-1	TGTGCCAGCATCGACAGGGGAGCTACTGAAGCTTTCTTT	CASIDRGATEAFF